The 22 T cell receptor beta chains presented below share a single source sample, sequenced in a study of monozygotic twins with inflammatory bowel disease. TCRdb re-called the 5' RACE reads; one entry per CDR3 protein, DNA not given. This listing includes approximately 400,000 distinct CDR3 sequences. Sequencing used blood. These receptor sequences come from a human donor with ulcerative colitis or Crohn's disease, or a healthy co-twin of an affected twin (not recorded which).

The rearrangement joins TRBV18 to TRBJ1-2. CDR1 is KGHSH, CDR2 LQKENI, per germline. The CDR3 length is 16 residues. CDR3 region: CASSPPMRQLYRGYTF.

V gene TRBV7-7 combines with J gene TRBJ2-2; TCRdb lists TRBD1, though no DNA is available to test this call. This CDR3 comprises 14 residues. Germline V gene sequence: CDR1 SSHAT, CDR2 FNYEAQ (reference sequence). CDR3 in amino acids: CASSSSGNNRELFF.

The chain joins TRBV13 to TRBJ1-4; TCRdb returns TRBD1, unconfirmable since there is no DNA. Germline CDR1 is PRHDT and CDR2 is FYEKMQ (reference sequence). The CDR3 covers 18 residues. The chain's CDR3 is CASSLTPALGRGKGKLFF.

The chain recombines TRBV5-5 with TRBJ1-1; TCRdb outputs TRBD1, but without DNA this stays unchecked. The CDR3 contains 18 residues. CDR1 and CDR2 from the germline V gene are SGHKS and YYEKEE (reference sequence). The CDR3 loop is CASSPRIQGQGSNTEAFF.

The chain joins TRBV6-5 to TRBJ2-7. The CDR3 contains 15 residues. Germline values: CDR1 MNHEY, CDR2 SVGAGI. The CDR3 loop reads CASSYRTGGSYEQYF.

CDR3 sequence: CASSRLAGGFTDTQYF. The chain recombines TRBV5-6 with TRBJ2-3; TCRdb's D gene call, TRBD2, goes unchecked for lack of DNA. Germline-derived CDR1 and CDR2 are SGHDT and YYEEEE. The CDR3 is 16 amino acids.

V is TRBV19 and J is TRBJ1-5. Germline-derived CDR1 and CDR2 are LNHDA and SQIVND (reference sequence). The length of the CDR3 is 13 residues. CDR3 sequence reads: CASNSANFQPQHF.

The rearrangement joins TRBV29-1 to TRBJ1-5; the D call from TCRdb, TRBD1, cannot be confirmed without DNA. The CDR3 totals 14 residues. Germline CDR1 is SQVTM and CDR2 is ANQGSEA. The CDR3 spells CSVAKGNSNQPQHF.

The rearrangement links TRBV12-3 or TRBV12-4 to TRBJ2-3; with no DNA, the TCRdb D assignment of TRBD2 cannot be verified. The CDR3 runs 16 residues. CDR3 sequence reads: CASSPRVGRGTDTQYF.

The CDR3 protein is CASSQDLTPGRPQHF. The rearrangement uses TRBV3-1 and TRBJ1-5. Germline V CDR1 and CDR2: LGHDT, YNNKEL (reference sequence). This CDR3 is 15 amino acids long. Looking up the rest from reference TRBV3-1 and TRBJ1-5 gives the full variable domain: DTAVSQTPKYLVTQMGNDKSIKCEQNLGHDTMYWYKQDSKKFLKIMFSYNNKELIINETVPNRFSPKSPDKAHLNLHINSLELGDSAVYFCASSQDLTPGRPQHFGDGTRLSIL.

The chain recombines TRBV12-3 or TRBV12-4 with TRBJ2-3; the TCRdb call, TRBD1, lacks DNA for checking. The CDR3 spans 14 residues. CDR3 protein: CASSYGTGTDTQYF.

The CDR3 sequence is CATSDSREARNTGELFF. The chain is built from TRBV24-1 and TRBJ2-2; the D gene TCRdb calls, TRBD1, cannot be checked with no DNA. Germline V CDR1 and CDR2: KGHDR, SFDVKD. This CDR3 is built from 17 residues.

The chain is built from TRBV2 and TRBJ2-7; TCRdb's D gene call, TRBD1, goes unchecked for lack of DNA. This CDR3 comprises 14 residues. CDR1 and CDR2 (germline): SNHLY, FYNNEI. CDR3 sequence: CASSAVRDPYEQYF.

The V gene is TRBV28, the J gene TRBJ2-7; TCRdb's D gene call, TRBD1, goes unchecked for lack of DNA. Looked up from germline, CDR1 is MDHEN and CDR2 is SYDVKM. The CDR3 loop spans 13 amino acids. Here the CDR3 reads CASSPGALYEQYF.

The chain carries TRBV5-5 and TRBJ1-6. CDR1 is SGHKS and CDR2 is YYEKEE in the germline V gene (reference sequence). This CDR3 has 14 residues. This CDR3 reads CASSLGQVASPLYF. The full variable domain, with the rest looked up from reference TRBV5-5 and TRBJ1-6, is DAGVTQSPTHLIKTRGQQVTLRCSPISGHKSVSWYQQVLGQGPQFIFQYYEKEERGRGNFPDRFSARQFPNYSSELNVNALLLGDSALYLCASSLGQVASPLYFGNGTRLTVT.

This sequence joins TRBV12-3 or TRBV12-4 and TRBJ1-5. The CDR3 loop spans 13 amino acids. The CDR3 loop is CASSFERQQPQHF.

The V gene is TRBV28, the J gene TRBJ2-7. The CDR3 extends over 13 amino acids. CDR1 and CDR2 from the germline V gene are MDHEN and SYDVKM. The CDR3 loop reads CASRLRGSYEQYF.

The chain has TRBV27 and TRBJ2-1; TCRdb gives TRBD1 as the D gene, but with no DNA this cannot be confirmed. The CDR3 sequence is 16 residues long. CDR1 is MNHEY, CDR2 SMNVEV, per germline (reference sequence). CDR3 in amino acids: CASSTTGQGFGNEQFF.

The V call is TRBV28, the J call TRBJ1-1; TCRdb selects TRBD1, and the lack of DNA leaves this call unchecked. Germline CDR1 and CDR2: MDHEN and SYDVKM. This CDR3 region has 16 residues. CDR3 protein: CASSLNPVGGVTEAFF.

This chain joins TRBV5-5 and TRBJ1-1; as DNA is missing, the TRBD1 call by TCRdb cannot be tested. This CDR3 is 15 amino acids long. CDR1 SGHKS and CDR2 YYEKEE come from the germline V gene (reference sequence). CDR3 amino acids: CASSLGRGKRTEAFF.

The chain recombines TRBV20-1 with TRBJ1-5; absent DNA, TCRdb's TRBD1 call cannot be checked. The CDR3 is 13 amino acids. Per germline, CDR1 DFQATT and CDR2 SNEGSKA (reference sequence). The CDR3 loop reads CSATAPGTQPQHF.

The chain carries TRBV30 and TRBJ1-3. Germline lookup yields CDR1 GTSNPN and CDR2 SVGIG (reference sequence). This CDR3 spans 13 amino acids. The CDR3 region is CAWSIGAGNTIYF. The whole variable domain, remainder taken from reference TRBV30 and TRBJ1-3, is SQTIHQWPATLVQPVGSPLSLECTVEGTSNPNLYWYRQAAGRGLQLLFYSVGIGQISSEVPQNLSASRPQDRQFILSSKKLLLSDSGFYLCAWSIGAGNTIYFGEGSWLTVV.